These T cell receptor beta chains were read from a single sample in a study of post-analysis software for immune sequencing data. TCRdb recomputed calls from the PCR reads with MiXCR, one row per CDR3 protein. The table has hundreds of thousands of distinct CDR3 sequences, around 64% seen once. The material sequenced was blood. The source is a girl under 10 years old with multiple sclerosis. Both conserved end residues are part of each CDR3. The order of the fields is clone size, J gene, D gene, V gene, CDR3 DNA, CDR3 protein. The D gene is left open where the match is weak. Clone size, where shown, is once, few, many, or a class for clones that have expanded.

few TRBJ1-4 . TRBV28 TGTGCCAGCAGTCAGACTTCCAGGGGCCCGAATGAAAAACTGTTTTTT CASSQTSRGPNEKLFF
. TRBJ2-3 . TRBV4-2 TGTGCCAGCAGCCAAGTGAGTCAGGGCACAGATACGCAGTATTTT CASSQVSQGTDTQYF
. TRBJ1-4 TRBD1 TRBV7-9 TGTGCCAGCAGCTCTAGACAGGGAGGGGAAAAACTGTTTTTT CASSSRQGGEKLFF
. TRBJ2-1 TRBD2 TRBV4-1 TGCGCCAGCAGCCAAGATCTTTGGAGCGGGGAAGGCTTGTTCTTC CASSQDLWSGEGLFF
. TRBJ2-1 . TRBV4-1 TGCGCCAGCAGCCAAGGTTTGTGGGATGAGCAGTTCTTC CASSQGLWDEQFF
. TRBJ2-7 . TRBV5-1 TGCGCCAGCAGCTTGGGTGGTGTACGGGGGAGCTCCTACGAGCAGTACTTC CASSLGGVRGSSYEQYF
. TRBJ1-2 . TRBV20-1 TGCAGTGCATCGACCACGAGGCAGGCCGACTATGGCTACACCTTC CSASTTRQADYGYTF
. TRBJ1-2 . TRBV7-2 TGTGCCAGCAGCTTAATAGAGGACTTACCCTATGGCTACACCTTC CASSLIEDLPYGYTF
. TRBJ2-1 . TRBV27 TGTGCCAGCAGTTTAAATGGCAGGGGTAGTACCTACAATGAGCAGTTCTTC CASSLNGRGSTYNEQFF
. TRBJ2-3 . TRBV7-9 TGTGCCAGCAGCCAAATAGGGGGGCCGAGGGTTCAAGATACGCAGTATTTT CASSQIGGPRVQDTQYF
. TRBJ2-7 . TRBV5-1 TGCGCCAGCAGCGCCTGGGCAGGGAGTGGATACGAGCAGTACTTC CASSAWAGSGYEQYF
. TRBJ1-6 . TRBV14 TGTGCCAGCAGCCAAGACGCATCACCCCTCCACTTT CASSQDASPLHF
. TRBJ2-2 . TRBV6-6 TGTGCCGGGGCGGACAGTGATGAAACCGGGGAGCTGTTTTTT CAGADSDETGELFF
few TRBJ2-1 . TRBV4-3 TGCGCCAGCAGCCATCAGGGAAATGAGCAGTTCTTC CASSHQGNEQFF
. TRBJ1-2 . TRBV7-8 TGTGCCGGCAGCTTAGCGGGCCAGGCTAATGGCTACACCTTC CAGSLAGQANGYTF